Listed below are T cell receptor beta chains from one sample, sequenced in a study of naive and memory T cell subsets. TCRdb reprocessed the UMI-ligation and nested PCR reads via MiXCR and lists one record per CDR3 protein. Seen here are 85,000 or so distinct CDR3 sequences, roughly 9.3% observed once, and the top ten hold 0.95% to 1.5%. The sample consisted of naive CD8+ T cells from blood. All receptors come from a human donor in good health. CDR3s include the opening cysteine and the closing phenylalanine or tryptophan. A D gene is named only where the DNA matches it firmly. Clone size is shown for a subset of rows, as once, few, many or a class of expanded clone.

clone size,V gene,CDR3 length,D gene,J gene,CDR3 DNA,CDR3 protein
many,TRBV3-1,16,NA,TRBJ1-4,TGTGCCAGCAGCCAAGTCAAGGGGCCTCAAGGTGAAAAACTGTTTTTT,CASSQVKGPQGEKLFF
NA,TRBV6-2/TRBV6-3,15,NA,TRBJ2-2,TGTGCCAGCAGTTACTTCCGAAGGGGGACCGGGGAGCTGTTTTTT,CASSYFRRGTGELFF
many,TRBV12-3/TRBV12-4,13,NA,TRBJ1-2,TGTGCCAGCAGTTTGGCCAGGAACTATGGCTACACCTTC,CASSLARNYGYTF
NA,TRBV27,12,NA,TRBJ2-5,TGTGCCAGCAGCCCTGATGAAGAGACCCAGTACTTC,CASSPDEETQYF
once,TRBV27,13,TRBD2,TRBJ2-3,TGTGCCAGCAGTTCCCCCTTAGCGGGAACGCAGTATTTT,CASSSPLAGTQYF
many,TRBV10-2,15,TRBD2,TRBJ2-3,TGCGCCAGCAGTGAGAGCGGGGCTAGCACAGATACGCAGTATTTT,CASSESGASTDTQYF
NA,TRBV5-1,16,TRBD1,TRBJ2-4,TGCGCCAGCAGCTTGGCCACAGGGGGGACCAAAAACATTCAGTACTTC,CASSLATGGTKNIQYF
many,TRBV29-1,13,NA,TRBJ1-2,TGCAGCGTTCAAACAGGGAGGGACTATGGCTACACCTTC,CSVQTGRDYGYTF
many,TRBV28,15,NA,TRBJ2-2,TGTGCCAGCAGTCCTGACACTCAATACACCGGGGAGCTGTTTTTT,CASSPDTQYTGELFF
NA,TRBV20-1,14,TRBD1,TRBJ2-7,TGCAGTGCCCACACCGGGACAGGGGATAACGAGCAGTACTTC,CSAHTGTGDNEQYF
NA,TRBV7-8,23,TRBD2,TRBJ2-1,TGTGCCAGCAGCTTAGTACCGCCCCGGACCCCAGCGGGAGGGCCCTCGTCCTACAATGAGCAGTTCTTC,CASSLVPPRTPAGGPSSYNEQFF
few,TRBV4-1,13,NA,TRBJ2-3,TGCGCCAGCAGCCAACTAGCAGCAGATACGCAGTATTTT,CASSQLAADTQYF
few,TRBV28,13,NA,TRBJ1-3,TGTGCCTCGACGGGGGGTGCTGGAAACACCATATATTTT,CASTGGAGNTIYF
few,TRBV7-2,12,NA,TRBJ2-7,TGTGCCAGCAGCTGGACCGATTACGAGCAGTACTTC,CASSWTDYEQYF
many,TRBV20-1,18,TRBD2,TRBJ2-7,TGCAGTGCTAGAGATCCTAGCGGGAGAGTATTAAACCCTAGAGAGCAGTACTTC,CSARDPSGRVLNPREQYF
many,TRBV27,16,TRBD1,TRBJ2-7,TGTGCCAGCAGTCCGAGGACAGGGTTAAGCTCCTACGAGCAGTACTTC,CASSPRTGLSSYEQYF
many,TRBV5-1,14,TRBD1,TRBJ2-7,TGCGCCAGCAGCTTGAGACAGGGGAACTACGAGCAGTACTTC,CASSLRQGNYEQYF
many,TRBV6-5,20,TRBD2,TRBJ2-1,TGTGCCAGCAGTTACGCGACTGGACTAGCGGGAGGGAAGGTTCGCAATGAGCAGTTCTTC,CASSYATGLAGGKVRNEQFF
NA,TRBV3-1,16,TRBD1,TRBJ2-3,TGTGCCAGCAGCCAAGACCCCCCAGGGGGCGCAGATACGCAGTATTTT,CASSQDPPGGADTQYF
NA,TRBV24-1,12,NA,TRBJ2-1,TGTGCCACCAGTGATCGCAGGGATGAGCAGTTCTTC,CATSDRRDEQFF
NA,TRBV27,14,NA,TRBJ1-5,TGTGCCAGCAGTTTAGTTGGGGGCAATCAGCCCCAGCATTTT,CASSLVGGNQPQHF
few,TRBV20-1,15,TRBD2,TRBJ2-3,TGCAGTGCTTGGACTAGCGACCCTAGCACAGATACGCAGTATTTT,CSAWTSDPSTDTQYF
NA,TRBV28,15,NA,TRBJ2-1,TGTGCCAGCAGCCCTTTAACAGGGAAGTACAATGAGCAGTTCTTC,CASSPLTGKYNEQFF
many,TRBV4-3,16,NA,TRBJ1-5,TGCGCCAGCAGCCAAGATTGGGGCGGGGACGGGCAGCCCCAGCATTTT,CASSQDWGGDGQPQHF
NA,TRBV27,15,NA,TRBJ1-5,TGTGCCAGCAGCCGTGGGGACCCTCGCAATCAGCCCCAGCATTTT,CASSRGDPRNQPQHF
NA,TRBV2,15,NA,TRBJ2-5,TGTGCCAGCAGTGAAGCGCTAGGGCTTCAAGAGACCCAGTACTTC,CASSEALGLQETQYF
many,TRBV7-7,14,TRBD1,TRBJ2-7,TGTGCCAGCAGCCCGGACAGGAGCTCCTACGAGCAGTACTTC,CASSPDRSSYEQYF
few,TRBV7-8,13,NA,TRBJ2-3,TGTGCCAGCAGCTCAGTGGGAAGAGATACGCAGTATTTT,CASSSVGRDTQYF
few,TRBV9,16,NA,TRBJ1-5,TGTGCCAGCAGCGGGGGACAAGAGTATAGCAATCAGCCCCAGCATTTT,CASSGGQEYSNQPQHF
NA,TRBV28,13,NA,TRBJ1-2,TGTGCCAGCAGTTTCAACAGCCCCTATGGCTACACCTTC,CASSFNSPYGYTF
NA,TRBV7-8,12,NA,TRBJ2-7,TGTGCCAGCAGCTTAAGAGCCTACGAGCAGTACTTC,CASSLRAYEQYF
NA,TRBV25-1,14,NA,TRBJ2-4,TGTGCCAGCAGGCTTGATCAGTCTGGGAACATTCAGTACTTC,CASRLDQSGNIQYF
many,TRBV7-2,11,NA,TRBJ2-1,TGTGCCAGCTCCCCTGTAAATGAGCAGTTCTTC,CASSPVNEQFF
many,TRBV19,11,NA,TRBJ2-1,TGTGCCAGTAGTATAGCGGGAGTGTTGTTCTTC,CASSIAGVLFF
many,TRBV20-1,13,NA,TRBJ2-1,TGCAGTGCTAGACTTCTCAACTACAATGAGCAGTTCTTC,CSARLLNYNEQFF
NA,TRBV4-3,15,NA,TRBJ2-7,TGCGCCAGCAGCCGATCGCGGGGATCCGGCATCGAGCAGTACTTC,CASSRSRGSGIEQYF
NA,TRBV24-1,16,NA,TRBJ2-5,TGTGCCACCGGGTCGAGGACAGACTTAAACCAAGAGACCCAGTACTTC,CATGSRTDLNQETQYF
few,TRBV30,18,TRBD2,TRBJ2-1,TGTGCCTGGAGAAGTACCAGCGGGGGCAGCGGCCCCTACAATGAGCAGTTCTTC,CAWRSTSGGSGPYNEQFF
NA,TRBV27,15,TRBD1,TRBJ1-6,TGTGCCAGCAGTTTAGTGGGACAGGGGGCCTCACCCCTCCACTTT,CASSLVGQGASPLHF
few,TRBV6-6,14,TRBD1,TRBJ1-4,TGTGCCAGCAGTCCGGGACAGGGAAATGAAAAACTGTTTTTT,CASSPGQGNEKLFF
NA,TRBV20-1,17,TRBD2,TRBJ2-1,TGCAGTGCTAGCGGGGGACTAGCGGCGAGCTCCTACAATGAGCAGTTCTTC,CSASGGLAASSYNEQFF
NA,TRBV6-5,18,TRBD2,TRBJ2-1,TGTGCCAGCAGTTACTCGCCAGGGACTAGCGGGAGGTGGCTTGAGCAGTTCTTC,CASSYSPGTSGRWLEQFF
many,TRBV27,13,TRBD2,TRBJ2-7,TGTGCCAGCAGTTTGGCGGGAGGGGACGAGCAGTACTTC,CASSLAGGDEQYF
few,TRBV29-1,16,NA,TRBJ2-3,TGCAGCGTTGAAATAGGGGGTGGGAGAGGCACAGATACGCAGTATTTT,CSVEIGGGRGTDTQYF
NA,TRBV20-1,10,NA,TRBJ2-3,TGCAGTGCTGATGGGGATACGCAGTATTTT,CSADGDTQYF
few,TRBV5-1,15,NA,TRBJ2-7,TGCGCCAGCAGCTTGTCAGGGGCGATAACCTACGAGCAGTACTTC,CASSLSGAITYEQYF
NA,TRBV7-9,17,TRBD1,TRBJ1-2,TGTGCCAGCAGCTCATCTCCGGGACAGGGGGCAGGATATGGCTACACCTTC,CASSSSPGQGAGYGYTF
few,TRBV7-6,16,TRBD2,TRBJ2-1,TGTGCCAGCAGCTCTCGGACTAGCGGGACTTACAATGAGCAGTTCTTC,CASSSRTSGTYNEQFF
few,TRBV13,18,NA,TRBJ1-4,TGTGCCAGCAGCTCCCGGGGAGGGCAATCCTCTTATGATGAAAAACTGTTTTTT,CASSSRGGQSSYDEKLFF
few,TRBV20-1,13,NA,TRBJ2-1,TGCAGTGCTAGAGATTACGAATACAATGAGCAGTTCTTC,CSARDYEYNEQFF
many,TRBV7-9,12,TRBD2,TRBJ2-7,TGTGCCAGCAGCTGGGGACTAGCCGAGCAGTACTTC,CASSWGLAEQYF
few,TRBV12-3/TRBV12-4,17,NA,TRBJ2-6,TGTGCCAGCACCCAACTCTTTCAGGAGTTGGGGGCCAACGTCCTGACTTTC,CASTQLFQELGANVLTF
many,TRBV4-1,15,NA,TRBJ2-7,TGCGCCAGCAGCCCTGTAGGACACAACTCCTACGAGCAGTACTTC,CASSPVGHNSYEQYF